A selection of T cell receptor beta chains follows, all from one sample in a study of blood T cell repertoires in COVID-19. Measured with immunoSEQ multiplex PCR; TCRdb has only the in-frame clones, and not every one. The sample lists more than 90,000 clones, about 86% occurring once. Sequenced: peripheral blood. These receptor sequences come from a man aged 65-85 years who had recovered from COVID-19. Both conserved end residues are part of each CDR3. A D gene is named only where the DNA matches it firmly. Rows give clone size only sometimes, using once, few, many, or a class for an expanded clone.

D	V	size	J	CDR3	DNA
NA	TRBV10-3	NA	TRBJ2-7	CAISERGVYEQYF	TGTGCCATCAGTGAGAGAGGCGTCTACGAGCAGTACTTC
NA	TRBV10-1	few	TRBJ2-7	CASSELAYEQYF	TGCGCCAGCAGTGAGTTAGCCTACGAGCAGTACTTC
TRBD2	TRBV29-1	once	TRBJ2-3	CSVDGWEGPSDTQYF	TGCAGCGTTGACGGGTGGGAGGGGCCCTCAGATACGCAGTATTTT
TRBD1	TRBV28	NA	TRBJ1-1	CASTVGQMNTEAFF	TGTGCCAGCACCGTGGGACAGATGAACACTGAAGCTTTCTTT
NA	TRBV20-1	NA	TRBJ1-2	CSASEGSYGYTF	TGCAGTGCTAGTGAGGGGAGCTATGGCTACACCTTC
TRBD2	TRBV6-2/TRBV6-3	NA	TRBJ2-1	CASSLIRPGLAGGGEQFF	TGTGCCAGCAGCCTAATACGGCCGGGACTAGCGGGAGGGGGTGAGCAGTTCTTC
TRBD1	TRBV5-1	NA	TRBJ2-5	CASSWDSETQYF	TGCGCCAGCAGCTGGGACAGTGAGACCCAGTACTTC
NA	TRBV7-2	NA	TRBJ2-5	CASSFQLDSQETQYF	TGTGCCAGCAGCTTCCAGTTGGACAGCCAAGAGACCCAGTACTTC
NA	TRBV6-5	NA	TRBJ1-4	CASSILQGEKLFF	TGTGCCAGCAGTATCCTACAGGGTGAAAAACTGTTTTTT
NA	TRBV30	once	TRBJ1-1	CAWSDLPGTEAFF	TGTGCCTGGAGTGATCTCCCGGGGACTGAAGCTTTCTTT
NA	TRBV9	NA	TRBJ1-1	CASSPAGFQKAFF	TGTGCCAGCAGCCCGGCGGGCTTCCAGAAAGCTTTCTTT
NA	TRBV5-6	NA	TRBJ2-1	CASSIAGQPSSYNEQFF	TGTGCCAGCAGCATAGCTGGACAGCCGAGCTCCTACAATGAGCAGTTCTTC
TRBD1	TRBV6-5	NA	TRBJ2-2	CASSYRGPTGELFF	TGTGCCAGCAGTTACAGGGGGCCCACCGGGGAGCTGTTTTTT
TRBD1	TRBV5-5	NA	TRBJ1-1	CASSLRGRRTEAFF	TGTGCCAGCAGCCTAAGGGGGCGCCGGACTGAAGCTTTCTTT
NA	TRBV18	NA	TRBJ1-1	CASSPGRAPEAFF	TGTGCCAGTTCACCAGGCAGGGCACCTGAAGCTTTCTTT
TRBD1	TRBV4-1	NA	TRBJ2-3	CASRNRPGQGITDTQYF	TGCGCCAGCAGAAACCGCCCTGGACAGGGTATCACAGATACGCAGTATTTT
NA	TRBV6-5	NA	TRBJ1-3	CASSFSGNTIYF	TGTGCCAGCAGCTTTTCCGGAAACACCATATATTTT
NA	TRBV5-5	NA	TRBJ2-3	CASSLDPGATDTQYF	TGTGCCAGCAGCTTGGATCCGGGAGCCACAGATACGCAGTATTTT
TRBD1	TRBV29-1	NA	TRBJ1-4	CSATGTGGFVGNEKLFF	TGCAGCGCAACCGGGACAGGGGGCTTCGTGGGTAATGAAAAACTGTTTTTT
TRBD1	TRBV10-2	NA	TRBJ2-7	CASRDPGQGSYEQYF	TGCGCCAGCAGAGATCCGGGACAGGGTTCCTACGAGCAGTACTTC
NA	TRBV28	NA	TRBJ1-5	CASSLTLLRRGRQPQHF	TGTGCCAGCAGTTTAACCCTGCTGAGGAGGGGAAGGCAGCCCCAGCATTTT
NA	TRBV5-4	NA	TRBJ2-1	CASSLEVWSSYNEQFF	TGTGCCAGCAGCTTGGAGGTGTGGAGCTCCTACAATGAGCAGTTCTTC
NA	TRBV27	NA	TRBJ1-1	CASSVYGDNTEAFF	TGTGCCAGCAGTGTTTACGGGGATAACACTGAAGCTTTCTTT
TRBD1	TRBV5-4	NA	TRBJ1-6	CASSPGTVRNSPLHF	TGTGCCAGCAGCCCAGGGACAGTCCGTAATTCACCCCTCCACTTT
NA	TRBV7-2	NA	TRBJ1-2	CASSLGGSLNYGYTF	TGTGCCAGCAGCTTAGGGGGCAGCCTTAACTATGGCTACACCTTC
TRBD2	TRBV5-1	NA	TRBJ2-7	CASSFGSGRLWEQYF	TGCGCCAGCAGCTTTGGTAGCGGGAGGTTGTGGGAGCAGTACTTC
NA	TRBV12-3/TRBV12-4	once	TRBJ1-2	CASSLSGGPGYTF	TGTGCCAGCAGTTTATCGGGTGGTCCGGGCTACACCTTC
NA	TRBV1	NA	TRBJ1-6	CTSSRRTGGSPLHF	TGCACCAGCAGCCGCAGGACAGGGGGTTCACCCCTCCACTTT
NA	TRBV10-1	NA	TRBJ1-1	CASSEGTSWNTEAFF	TGCGCCAGCAGTGAGGGTACGAGTTGGAACACTGAAGCTTTCTTT
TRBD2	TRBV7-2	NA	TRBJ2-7	CASSLALAVSYEQYF	TGTGCCAGCAGCTTAGCCCTAGCGGTGTCCTACGAGCAGTACTTC
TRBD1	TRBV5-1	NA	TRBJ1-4	CASSNPQGGGEKLFF	TGCGCCAGCAGCAACCCCCAGGGGGGCGGTGAAAAACTGTTTTTT
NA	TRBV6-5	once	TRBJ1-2	CASRDRYYGYTF	TGTGCCAGCAGAGACAGATACTATGGCTACACCTTC
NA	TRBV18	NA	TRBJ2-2	CASSLGRGELFF	TGTGCCAGCTCATTGGGGCGAGGGGAGCTGTTTTTT
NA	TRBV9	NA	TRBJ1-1	CASSAGGARGRAFF	TGTGCCAGCAGCGCGGGAGGCGCGCGGGGACGAGCTTTCTTT
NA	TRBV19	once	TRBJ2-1	CASSIEGVRIYNEQFF	TGTGCCAGTAGTATAGAGGGCGTCCGGATCTACAATGAGCAGTTCTTC
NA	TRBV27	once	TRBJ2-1	CASSLYVGQTYEQFF	TGTGCCAGCAGTTTGTATGTGGGGCAAACCTATGAGCAGTTCTTC
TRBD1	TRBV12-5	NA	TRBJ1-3	CASGFLGTGYSSGNTIYF	TGTGCTAGTGGTTTTCTTGGGACAGGGTATAGCTCTGGAAACACCATATATTTT
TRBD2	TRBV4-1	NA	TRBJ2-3	CASSSLSGGARDTQYF	TGCGCCAGCAGCTCCTTGAGCGGGGGGGCAAGAGATACGCAGTATTTT
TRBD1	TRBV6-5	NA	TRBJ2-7	CASREGQVSSYEQYF	TGTGCCAGCAGAGAGGGACAGGTGAGCTCCTACGAGCAGTACTTC
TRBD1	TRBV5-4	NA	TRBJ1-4	CASSSGGTNEKLFF	TGTGCCAGCAGCTCAGGGGGCACTAATGAAAAACTGTTTTTT